The 6 T cell receptor beta chains below all came from one sample that was sequenced in a study of blood T cell repertoires in COVID-19. TCRdb's copy holds only in-frame clones and misses some; the assay was immunoSEQ multiplex PCR. The data contain some 260,000 clones, approximately 90% of them singletons. Material: PBMCs or T cells enriched from blood (not recorded which). The receptor source for this set is a man aged 40-49 years who had recovered from COVID-19.

The chain couples TRBV19 to TRBJ2-1; D is perhaps TRBD1 (6 bases). Deletions cut 6 bases from V and 9 bases from J, with 18 bases between. Germline assignment: CDR1 LNHDA and CDR2 SQIVND (reference sequence). This CDR3 spans 14 amino acids. CDR3 in amino acids: CASRQGRGAGEQFF. The DNA of the CDR3 is TGTGCCAGTAGACAGGGCAGGGGTGCTGGTGAGCAGTTCTTC.

The chain recombines TRBV6-5 with TRBJ2-3; tentatively, D is TRBD2 (7 bases). CDR1 and CDR2 from the germline V gene are MNHEY and SVGAGI. Trimming pared 2 bases from V and 1 base from J, leaving 13 bases between. This CDR3 contains 16 residues. The CDR3 sequence: CASSYRGGVGTDTQYF. The CDR3 coding sequence is TGTGCCAGCAGTTACCGCGGGGGCGTTGGCACAGATACGCAGTATTTT.

V is TRBV16 and J is TRBJ1-2; possibly TRBD1 for D (5 bases). CDR3 length: 15 amino acids. The V end was cut by 2 bases, the J end by 6 bases, with 16 bases between. Looked up from germline, CDR1 is KGHSY and CDR2 is FQNENV. CDR3 coding DNA: TGTGCCAGCAGCCAAAGTGAAGGGGTTTGGCATGGCTACACCTTC. Protein sequence: CASSQSEGVWHGYTF.

V is TRBV27 and J is TRBJ2-7; the match to TRBD1 covers 8 bases. The ends lost 8 bases at V and 3 bases at J; junction bases unmatched: 9. CDR3 size: 14 residues. In germline, CDR1 is MNHEY, CDR2 SMNVEV (reference sequence). The CDR3 reads CASHPGTGRYEQYF. CDR3 sequence (DNA): TGTGCCAGCCATCCCGGGACAGGCCGCTACGAGCAGTACTTC.

The chain recombines TRBV3-1 (or the pseudogene TRBV3-2) with TRBJ2-5; TRBD1 agrees at 8 bases. The germline CDR1 and CDR2 sequences are LGHDT and YNNKEL (reference sequence). The CDR3 sequence is 15 residues long. V was clipped by 0 bases and J by 10 bases; unmatched bases: 10. The CDR3 bases are TGTGCCAGCAGCCAAGATCTGGCAGGGGGCCCTTTCCAGTACTTC. It yields the protein CASSQDLAGGPFQYF.

The CDR3 nucleotides are TGTGCCAGCAGCCAAGGACTAGCGGTTAGAGGAGAGACCCAGTACTTC. As protein: CASSQGLAVRGETQYF. The V gene is TRBV7-2, the J gene TRBJ2-5, with TRBD2 matching over 10 bases. Germline-derived CDR1 and CDR2 are SGHTA and FQGNSA. The length of the CDR3 is 16 residues. V lost 5 bases to trimming and J lost 4 bases; unmatched junction nucleotides: 10.